This T cell receptor beta chain was sequenced during a study of cytomegalovirus exposure and HLA in healthy donors (dated by TCRdb to about 2017). For context, the study as a whole: In an earlier analysis of 587 of the donors, around 300 Gb of sequence data and approximately 100 million unique TCR beta sequences from roughly 200 million T cells were reported. Approximately 300 gigabases of sequencing data and tens of millions of unique TCR sequences were included in an early release covering several hundred HLA-typed donors. The genetic ancestry cluster associated with self-reported Caucasian donors included about 81% of the approximately 410 genotyped donors. The study aimed to test whether cataloging public T cell receptors could reveal signatures of past pathogen exposure. The T cell repertoires of under 700 subjects were profiled by immunosequencing and related to cytomegalovirus serostatus. In addition to the first cohort of approximately 670 subjects, a separate validation cohort of around 110 different subjects was used. To predict cytomegalovirus infection status, the study brought together high-throughput TCR immunosequencing, statistical association of individual TCRs with disease status, and machine learning. In a later analysis, previously published TCR beta repertoires from 600 to 850 donors were re-analyzed and high-resolution HLA genotyping was added so that TCR occurrence patterns could be studied. In the later analysis, no new phenotypic data were used to find candidate immune exposures; instead, reliance was placed on TCR beta sequences and their occurrence across donors. An earlier analysis of 587 of the donors used high-throughput TCR beta sequencing to judge whether each TCR beta V gene segment behaved as functional or pseudogenic. Donor age, sex, ethnicity and CMV serostatus were compiled alongside the repertoire data. A later genetic analysis used genome-wide SNP genotypes for about 60% of the roughly 700 donors, treating that subset as a discovery cohort. All discovery cohort repertoires had been generated using a single sequencing platform. Both class I and class II loci were covered by HLA typing, at four-digit resolution. The number of typed donors differed by locus: about 629-640 for A, B, C, DRB1 and DQB1; 500 to 550 for DQA1; approximately 600 for DPA1; and around 450 for DPB1. About five DR-DQ haplotypes were treated as single units for association and clustering because of strong linkage in the cohort. Among over 350 genotyped donors of the cohort, an average of 235,054 unique TCR beta nucleotide sequences were sequenced per donor, roughly a sixth of them non-productive. Results and caveats for the whole study, not just this receptor: Sequencing depth was assumed to be roughly uniform across donors in the presence/absence analyses, though that assumption may not hold. Because counts were too low, 15 to 20 rarely observed V segments, including chromosome 9 orphons, were excluded from the earlier analysis of under 650 of the donors. In this cohort, only TCR beta chains were sequenced, and detectable features were limited by the absence of alpha or paired-chain data. Broadly in line with IMGT annotations, most TCR beta V segments showed up in productive rearrangements about 90% or about 30% of the time in an earlier analysis of several hundred of the donors. Compared with the 666-donor mean, donors in an Asian-associated ancestry cluster had fewer N-insertions in productive TCRs, according to a later genetic analysis. Most TCR sequences were seen in very few donors, while some public TCRs were found in many individuals. Assigning TCR associations to individual alleles was difficult when HLA alleles, especially DR and DQ, strongly co-occurred. A total of 150 or so TCR beta chains were listed by the study as associated with cytomegalovirus. The authors suggested that the approach could potentially be extended to other disease states and immunological phenotypes. In a later analysis, HLA-associated TCR beta chains showed more clonal expansion and lower generation probabilities than non-associated chains that were equally common. An association between a missense DCLRE1C variant and V-gene and J-gene trimming of TCR beta chains was found in a later genetic analysis and replicated in an independent cohort. Because HLA typing was missing for some donors at each locus, association tests included only the typed subset. According to a later analysis, parvovirus B19, influenza, CMV and Epstein-Barr virus appeared linked to several top co-occurrence clusters. The classifier was reported to diagnose cytomegalovirus status with high specificity and sensitivity in both the original and validation cohorts. Specific HLA alleles were associated with over 15,000 TCR beta sequences at a false discovery rate of 0.05 in a later analysis. In a later analysis, TCR association rates were found to vary across HLA loci, with the most associated TCRs seen for DRB1 alleles and the fewest for HLA-C alleles. Three of the identified cytomegalovirus-associated TCR beta chains were confirmed in vitro to be specific for cytomegalovirus antigens. A further reported finding was that TCR beta sequences accurately predicted the HLA-A and HLA-B alleles for most subjects in the first cohort. A group of highly shared sequence variants was considered likely to be a technical artifact of the sequencing pipeline. Immune exposure information for the cohort was limited to CMV serostatus. Correlated functional status among segregating V segments might be attributable to linkage disequilibrium, but an unknown experimental factor could not be ruled out. The 87-base-pair reads could not distinguish some IMGT-functional V segments, including TRBV6-2 and TRBV6-3, so those segments were excluded. In a later analysis, most CMV-associated TCR beta chains were found to appear HLA-restricted, with HLA associations seemingly driven largely by CMV exposure.

Per the germline V gene, SGHVS is the CDR1 and FQNEAQ is the CDR2. The CDR3 covers 14 residues, taking in both the cysteine and the phenylalanine. The sequence is cut down to CDR3 DNA, 42 bases in frame from base 1. As concerns this clone: This clone's antigen is unknown. One junction end does not reproduce the germline sequence, and a read error may be involved.

Preparation of the library involved the immunoSEQ multiplex PCR assay. A mixture of 60 forward primers for TCR Vbeta segments and 13 reverse primers for TCR Jbeta segments was used in the multiplex PCR. A multiplex PCR assay on genomic DNA amplified the CDR3 region of rearranged TCR beta genes. Amplified TCR beta libraries were sequenced as 87-base-pair reads on the Illumina HiSeq System. As for the authors' bioinformatics: A later analysis counted tens of millions of unique TCR beta chains across the 550 to 700 repertoires, and roughly 10 million of these chains were shared by at least two donors. To remove PCR and sequencing errors, raw reads were error-corrected and collapsed into unique sequences using a nearest-neighbor algorithm that merged closely related sequences. Alignment of CDR3 sequences to IMGT reference sequences was used to assign V, D and J gene segments. For a sequence to be retained, a match of at least six nucleotides was required to both a V gene segment and a J gene segment. Rearrangements were called productive when the CDR3 lacked stop codons and stayed in frame with V and J; all others were non-productive. CDR3 was defined by IMGT convention, running from the second conserved V-encoded cysteine to the conserved J-encoded phenylalanine. In an earlier analysis of approximately 590 of the donors, sequences lacking an unambiguous match to a single V gene segment were excluded. An earlier analysis of fewer than 750 of the donors called V segments functional above 56.7% productive rearrangements and segregating when the between-donor standard deviation exceeded 5%. To diagnose cytomegalovirus status from the catalog of TCR beta chain sequences, a statistical classification framework was built. In a later analysis, TCR nucleotide sequences were compared against IMGT/GENE-DB human TR gene sequences so that V and J genes could be assigned. A later analysis assigned CDR3 sequences and most-parsimonious VDJ recombination scenarios with the TCRdist pipeline. A later analysis defined each TCR beta chain by its CDR3 amino acid sequence plus V-gene family, and excluded reads lacking a unique V-gene family. A later analysis removed nearly 600 highly shared, low-generation-probability nucleotide sequences to deal with suspected cross-contamination and a sequencing artifact. A later analysis calculated a clonal expansion index for each public chain from normalized within-repertoire ranks of inferred template counts. Generation probabilities in a later analysis came from a VDJ recombination model fitted to out-of-frame rearrangements, and those results were checked against IGoR. A later analysis scored TCR-TCR, TCR-HLA and TCR-CMV co-occurrence with hypergeometric tests, applying a repertoire-size bias correction to TCR pairs. False discovery rates were estimated in a later analysis by permuting HLA or CMV assignments 20 times. A later analysis grouped co-occurring TCRs with DBSCAN, adding TCRdist sequence similarity when clustering within HLA-allele-positive subsets. Repertoires with fewer than 30,000 or more than 120,000 public chains were left out of co-occurrence clustering, as were a handful of repertoires with anomalous nucleotide sharing. What TCRdb holds here is the immuneACCESS table cut down to in-frame rearrangements. Part of the clones is not present; checked against another copy, under half of the missing clones reflect an unresolved V gene, and the others are unexplained. That table supplies the V and J calls and clone size; D and trimming were determined from the DNA. This sample lists under 150,000 clones; more than 75% were detected once. The leading ten clones occupy roughly 5.6% of the sample.

The cohort consisted of 666 healthy bone marrow donors. All cohort members were sampled while nominally healthy, although unrecorded immune exposures were likely present. The donor tested CMV seropositive and was one of the 289 seropositive cohort members. A peripheral blood sample was collected from each donor, and TCR beta sequencing was performed on peripheral blood mononuclear cells. Genomic DNA extraction from the blood cell samples was performed with the Qiagen DNeasy Blood Extraction Kit. This receptor was obtained from a woman aged 40-49 years in good health and CMV-seropositive. This sequence uses TRBV7-8 and TRBJ2-7; possibly the D gene is TRBD1, per 6 matching bases. Sequencing input: PBMCs. The DNA is TGTGCCAGCACCTTACACAGGGTATTTAACGAGCAGTACTTC. It codes for CASTLHRVFNEQYF.